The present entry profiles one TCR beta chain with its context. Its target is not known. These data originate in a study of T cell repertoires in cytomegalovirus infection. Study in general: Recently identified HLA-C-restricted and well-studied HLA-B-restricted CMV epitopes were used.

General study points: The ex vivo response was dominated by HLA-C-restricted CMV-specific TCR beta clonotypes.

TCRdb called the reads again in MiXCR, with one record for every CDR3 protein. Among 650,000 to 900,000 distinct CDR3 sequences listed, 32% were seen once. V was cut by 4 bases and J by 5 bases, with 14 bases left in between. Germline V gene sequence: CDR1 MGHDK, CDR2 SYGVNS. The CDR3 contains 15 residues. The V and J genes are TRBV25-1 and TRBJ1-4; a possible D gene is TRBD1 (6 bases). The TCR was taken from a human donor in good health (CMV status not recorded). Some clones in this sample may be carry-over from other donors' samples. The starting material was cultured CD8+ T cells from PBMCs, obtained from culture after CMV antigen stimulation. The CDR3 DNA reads TGTGCCAGCAGTGGCCAGGGGTATCTCAATGAAAAACTGTTTTTT. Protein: CASSGQGYLNEKLFF.